These 3 T cell receptor beta chains were all obtained from the same sample, sequenced in a study of T-cell reconstitution after alpha-beta-depleted transplantation in children. Molecular barcoding with unique molecular identifiers was used for the TCRbeta library. TCRdb re-analysed the PCR reads in MiXCR, keeping a single row per CDR3 protein. The sample shows about 200,000 distinct CDR3 sequences, roughly 14% of them seen only once. Source: PBMCs from the stem cell graft donor, taken from the stem cell graft. These receptors were obtained from a human donor who donated a stem cell graft to a child with acute lymphoblastic leukemia.

This clonotype was seen ten or more times. The chain links TRBV12-3 or TRBV12-4 to TRBJ2-3; 7 bases match TRBD2. This CDR3 has 14 residues. With 4 bases clipped from V and 2 bases from J, the junction kept 3 bases outside the gene matches. The CDR3 DNA reads as TGTGCCAGCAGTTCGCTAGCGGTCACAGATACGCAGTATTTT. Its translation is CASSSLAVTDTQYF.

The chain has TRBV10-3 and TRBJ2-7; TRBD2 agrees at 8 bases. Germline V CDR1 and CDR2: ENHRY, SYGVKD. Germline trimming cut 4 bases from V and 2 bases from J; bases unmatched to any gene: 10. The CDR3 totals 16 residues. The CDR3 nucleotides are TGTGCCATCAGTGGCAGTGTGACTAGCGTAGCCTACGAGCAGTACTTC. It codes for CAISGSVTSVAYEQYF.

In its sample, this clonotype was seen many times. This chain joins TRBV20-1 and TRBJ2-3, with 7 bases fitting TRBD1. V lost 4 bases, J lost 4 bases, and 11 bases stayed unmatched. Germline CDR1 reads DFQATT; CDR2 reads SNEGSKA (reference sequence). The CDR3 loop spans 15 amino acids. The CDR3 DNA reads as TGCAGTGCTATCGACAGGGCTAGGGGCGCAGATACGCAGTATTTT. This translates into CSAIDRARGADTQYF.